Shown below are 12 T cell receptor beta chains from a single sample sequenced in a study of cytomegalovirus exposure and HLA in healthy donors. The PCR was carried out with 60 Vbeta primers and 13 Jbeta primers. The protocol was immunoSEQ multiplex PCR, while the TCRdb copy is restricted to in-frame clones and leaves out a portion. The sample yields approximately 190,000 clones, roughly four fifths seen once. Sequenced input: PBMCs. The receptor set was obtained from a woman aged 18-35 years in good health and CMV-seronegative.

This chain connects TRBV6-6 to TRBJ1-1; TRBD1 is a possible D gene (5 bases). The V gene lost 6 bases and the J gene lost 2 bases, with 13 bases spanning the gap. The CDR3 is 14 amino acids. Per the germline V gene, CDR1 is MNHNY and CDR2 is SVGAGI (reference sequence). This chain's CDR3 is CASSDWTLNTEAFF. The CDR3 nucleotides read TGTGCCAGCAGCGATTGGACACTTAACACTGAAGCTTTCTTT.

This chain joins TRBV28 and TRBJ1-1; 8 bases align to TRBD1. With 5 bases clipped from V and 0 bases from J, the junction kept 2 bases outside the gene matches. This CDR3 has 14 residues. Per germline, CDR1 MDHEN and CDR2 SYDVKM. CDR3 DNA: TGTGCCAGCAGTCTGACAGGGGTGAACACTGAAGCTTTCTTT. It encodes CASSLTGVNTEAFF.

The rearrangement links TRBV27 to TRBJ1-2; 8 positions agree with TRBD1. Germline values: CDR1 MNHEY, CDR2 SMNVEV (reference sequence). Unmatched junction bases numbered 3, after V lost 5 bases and J lost 7 bases. CDR3 length equals 12 residues. The CDR3: CASSQTGVGYTF. CDR3 DNA sequence: TGTGCCAGCAGTCAGACAGGGGTTGGCTACACCTTC.

CDR3 in amino acids: CASSIGGQETQYF. DNA for the CDR3: TGCGCCAGCAGCATCGGGGGACAAGAGACCCAGTACTTC. The genes are TRBV5-1 and TRBJ2-5; D possibly corresponds to TRBD2 (6 bases). CDR3 length: 13 residues. Germline loops: CDR1 SGHRS, CDR2 YFSETQ. V was pared by 4 bases and J by 2 bases, with 9 bases between. Supplemented by reference TRBV5-1 and TRBJ2-5, the full variable domain reads KAGVTQTPRYLIKTRGQQVTLSCSPISGHRSVSWYQQTPGQGLQFLFEYFSETQRNKGNFPGRFSGRQFSNSRSEMNVSTLELGDSALYLCASSIGGQETQYFGPGTRLLVL.

V and J are TRBV7-6 and TRBJ2-1, with TRBD2 matching over 16 bases. There are 17 residues in the CDR3. V shed 5 bases, J shed 6 bases, and the junction held 7 bases outside the gene matches. From germline, CDR1 is SGHVS and CDR2 FNYEAQ. The CDR3 is CASSRLGTSGGANEQFF. The CDR3 DNA follows: TGTGCCAGCAGCCGATTGGGGACTAGCGGGGGGGCCAATGAGCAGTTCTTC.

The chain couples TRBV5-6 to TRBJ2-3; D unclear. Trimming removed 1 base at V and 0 bases at J, with 9 bases between. Germline V lookup: CDR1 SGHDT, CDR2 YYEEEE. The CDR3 totals 15 residues. DNA for the CDR3: TGTGCCAGCAGCTTGACGGTAGTTAGCACAGATACGCAGTATTTT. As protein: CASSLTVVSTDTQYF.

The rearrangement links TRBV5-1 to TRBJ2-3, with D possibly being TRBD1 (6 bases). V lost 3 bases and J 1 base, leaving 6 bases between the germline ends. Germline-derived CDR1 and CDR2 are SGHRS and YFSETQ. This CDR3 has 13 residues. CDR3 loop: CASSWTGTDTQYF. The CDR3 nucleotides read TGCGCCAGCAGCTGGACAGGCACAGATACGCAGTATTTT.

This chain links TRBV7-6 with TRBJ2-5, with 10 bases fitting TRBD1. Germline trimming cut 3 bases from V and 3 bases from J; bases unmatched to any gene: 7. Germline assignment: CDR1 SGHVS and CDR2 FNYEAQ. There are 16 residues in the CDR3. CDR3 DNA: TGTGCCAGCAGCTTGGGGTCAGGGACAGGGGAAGAGACCCAGTACTTC. The encoded protein is CASSLGSGTGEETQYF.

The chain is built from TRBV5-1 and TRBJ1-3; maybe TRBD1 (6 bases). V was shortened by 0 bases and J by 0 bases, with 16 bases between the two germline ends. This CDR3 contains 18 residues. Germline V gene data show CDR1 as SGHRS and CDR2 as YFSETQ. CDR3 in amino acids: CASSLDGGGGSSGNTIYF. The DNA of the CDR3 is TGCGCCAGCAGCTTGGATGGAGGGGGGGGTAGCTCTGGAAACACCATATATTTT. The complete variable domain, with remaining parts taken from reference TRBV5-1 and TRBJ1-3, reads KAGVTQTPRYLIKTRGQQVTLSCSPISGHRSVSWYQQTPGQGLQFLFEYFSETQRNKGNFPGRFSGRQFSNSRSEMNVSTLELGDSALYLCASSLDGGGGSSGNTIYFGEGSWLTVV.

CDR3 in amino acids: CSVRQGNTGELFF. Written as DNA, the CDR3 is TGCAGCGTTAGGCAGGGGAACACCGGGGAGCTGTTTTTT. This sequence joins TRBV29-1 and TRBJ2-2; D is possibly TRBD1 (5 bases). Germline CDR1 reads SQVTM; CDR2 reads ANQGSEA. Trimming took off 5 bases at V and 1 base at J, with 8 bases between the two ends. The CDR3 covers 13 residues.

The V gene is TRBV9, the J gene TRBJ2-7, with 9 bases that match TRBD2. The CDR3 runs to 15 residues. J lost 5 bases, V lost 3 bases, and 9 bases had no gene match. Germline CDR1 and CDR2: SGDLS and YYNGEE. The DNA for the CDR3 is TGTGCCAGCAGCGGTAGCGGGAGAGTGGGCGACGAGCAGTACTTC. This translates into CASSGSGRVGDEQYF.

The V and J genes are TRBV28 and TRBJ1-2; TRBD1 is a possible D gene (5 bases). This CDR3 region has 17 residues. Germline CDR1 is MDHEN and CDR2 is SYDVKM. The V gene lost 6 bases and the J gene lost 6 bases, with 26 bases spanning the gap. The CDR3 nucleotides read TGTGCCAGCAGCTCCTCGAGAAGGGGTGGGGCGGGGCATGGCTACACCTTC. Its protein is CASSSSRRGGAGHGYTF.